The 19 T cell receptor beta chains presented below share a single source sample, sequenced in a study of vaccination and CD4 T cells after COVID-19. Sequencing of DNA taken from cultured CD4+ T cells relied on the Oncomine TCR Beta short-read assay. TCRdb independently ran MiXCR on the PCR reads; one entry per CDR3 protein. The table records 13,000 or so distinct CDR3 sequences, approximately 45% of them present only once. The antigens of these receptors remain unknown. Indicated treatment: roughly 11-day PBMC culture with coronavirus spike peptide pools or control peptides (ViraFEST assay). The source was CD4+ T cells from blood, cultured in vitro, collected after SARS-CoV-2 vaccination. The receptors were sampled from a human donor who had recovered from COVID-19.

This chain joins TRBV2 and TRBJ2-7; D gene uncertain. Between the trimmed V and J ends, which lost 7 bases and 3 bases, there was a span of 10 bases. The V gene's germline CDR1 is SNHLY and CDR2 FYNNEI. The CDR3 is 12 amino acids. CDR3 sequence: CASTQRDYEQYF. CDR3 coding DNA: TGTGCCAGCACACAGAGAGACTACGAGCAGTACTTC.

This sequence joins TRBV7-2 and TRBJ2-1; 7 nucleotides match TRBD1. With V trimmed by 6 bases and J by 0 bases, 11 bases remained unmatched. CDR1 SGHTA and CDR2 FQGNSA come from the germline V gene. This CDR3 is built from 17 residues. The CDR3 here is CASRWTGTASSYNEQFF. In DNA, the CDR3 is TGTGCCAGCAGGTGGACGGGGACAGCCAGCTCCTACAATGAGCAGTTCTTC. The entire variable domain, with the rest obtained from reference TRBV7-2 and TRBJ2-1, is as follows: GAGVSQSPSNKVTEKGKDVELRCDPISGHTALYWYRQSLGQGLEFLIYFQGNSAPDKSGLPSDRFSAERTGGSVSTLTIQRTQQEDSAVYLCASRWTGTASSYNEQFFGPGTRLTVL.

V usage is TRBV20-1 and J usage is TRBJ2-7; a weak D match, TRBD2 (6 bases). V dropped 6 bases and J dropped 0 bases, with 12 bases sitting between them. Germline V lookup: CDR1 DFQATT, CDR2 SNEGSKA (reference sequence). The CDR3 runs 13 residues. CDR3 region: CSANSGSSYEQYF. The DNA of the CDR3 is TGCAGTGCAAATAGCGGTAGCTCCTACGAGCAGTACTTC.

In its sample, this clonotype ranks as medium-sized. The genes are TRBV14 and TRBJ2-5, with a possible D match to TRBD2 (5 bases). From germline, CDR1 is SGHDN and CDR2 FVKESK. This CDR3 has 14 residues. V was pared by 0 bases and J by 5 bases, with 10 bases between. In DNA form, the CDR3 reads TGTGCCAGCAGCCAAGATCGGCAGCGGGAGACCCAGTACTTC. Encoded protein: CASSQDRQRETQYF.

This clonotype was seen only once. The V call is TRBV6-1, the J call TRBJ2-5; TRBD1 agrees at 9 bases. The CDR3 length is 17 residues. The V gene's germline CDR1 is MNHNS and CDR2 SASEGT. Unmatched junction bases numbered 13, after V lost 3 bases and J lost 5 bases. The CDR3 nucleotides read TGTGCCAGCAGTGATGAGGGGACAGGGAATCTTCGGGAGACCCAGTACTTC. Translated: CASSDEGTGNLRETQYF.

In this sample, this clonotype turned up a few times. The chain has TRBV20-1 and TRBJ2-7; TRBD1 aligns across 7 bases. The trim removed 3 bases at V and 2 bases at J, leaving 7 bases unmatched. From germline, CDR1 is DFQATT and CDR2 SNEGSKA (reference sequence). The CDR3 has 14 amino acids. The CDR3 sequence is CSASQGVLPYEQYF. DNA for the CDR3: TGCAGTGCTAGTCAGGGGGTCCTCCCCTACGAGCAGTACTTC.

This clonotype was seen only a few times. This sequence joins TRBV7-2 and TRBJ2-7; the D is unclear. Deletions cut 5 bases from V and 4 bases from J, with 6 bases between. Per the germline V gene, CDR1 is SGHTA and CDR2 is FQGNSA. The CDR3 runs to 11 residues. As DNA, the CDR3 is TGTGCCAGCAGCACGGAGTACGAGCAGTACTTC. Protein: CASSTEYEQYF. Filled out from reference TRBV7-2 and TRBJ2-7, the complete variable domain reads GAGVSQSPSNKVTEKGKDVELRCDPISGHTALYWYRQSLGQGLEFLIYFQGNSAPDKSGLPSDRFSAERTGGSVSTLTIQRTQQEDSAVYLCASSTEYEQYFGPGTRLTVT.

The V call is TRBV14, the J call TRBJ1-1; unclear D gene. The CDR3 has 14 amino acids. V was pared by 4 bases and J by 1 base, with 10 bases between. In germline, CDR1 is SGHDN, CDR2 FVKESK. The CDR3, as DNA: TGTGCCAGCAGCCTATTTCGGGGGAACACTGAAGCTTTCTTT. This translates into CASSLFRGNTEAFF.

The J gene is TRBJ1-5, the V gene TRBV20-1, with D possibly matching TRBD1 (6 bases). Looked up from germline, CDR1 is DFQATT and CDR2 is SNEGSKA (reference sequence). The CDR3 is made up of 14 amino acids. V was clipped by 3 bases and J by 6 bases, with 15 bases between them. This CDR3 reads CSASDTGLAQPQHF. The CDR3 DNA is TGCAGTGCTAGCGATACAGGGTTGGCTCAGCCCCAGCATTTT.

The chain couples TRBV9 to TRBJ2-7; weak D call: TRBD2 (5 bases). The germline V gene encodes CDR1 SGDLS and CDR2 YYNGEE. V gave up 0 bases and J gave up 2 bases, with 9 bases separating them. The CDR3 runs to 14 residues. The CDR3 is CASSVAEAPYEQYF. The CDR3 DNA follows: TGTGCCAGCAGCGTAGCGGAGGCCCCCTACGAGCAGTACTTC.

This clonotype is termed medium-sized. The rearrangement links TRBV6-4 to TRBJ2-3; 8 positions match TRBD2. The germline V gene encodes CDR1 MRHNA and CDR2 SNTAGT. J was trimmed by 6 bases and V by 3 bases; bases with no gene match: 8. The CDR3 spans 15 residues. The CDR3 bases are TGTGCCAGCAGTGAGGGGCGGGAGGTGACGGATACGCAGTATTTT. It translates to CASSEGREVTDTQYF.

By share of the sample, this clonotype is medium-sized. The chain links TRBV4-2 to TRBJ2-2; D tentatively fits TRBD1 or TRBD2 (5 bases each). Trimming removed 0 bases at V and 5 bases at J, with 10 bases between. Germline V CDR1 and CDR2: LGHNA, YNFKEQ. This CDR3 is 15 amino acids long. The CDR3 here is CASSQEGRETGELFF. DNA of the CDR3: TGTGCCAGCAGCCAAGAGGGCAGGGAGACCGGGGAGCTGTTTTTT.

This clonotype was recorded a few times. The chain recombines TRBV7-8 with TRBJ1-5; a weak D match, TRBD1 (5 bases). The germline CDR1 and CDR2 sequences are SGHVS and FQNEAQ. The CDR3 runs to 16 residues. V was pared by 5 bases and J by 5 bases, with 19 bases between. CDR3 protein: CASSLTRGRSDQPQHF. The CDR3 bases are TGTGCCAGCAGCCTTACAAGGGGCAGGAGCGATCAGCCCCAGCATTTT.

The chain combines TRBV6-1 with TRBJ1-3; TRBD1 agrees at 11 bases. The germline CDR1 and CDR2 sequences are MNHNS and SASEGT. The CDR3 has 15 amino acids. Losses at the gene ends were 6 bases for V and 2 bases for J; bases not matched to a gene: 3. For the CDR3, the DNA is TGTGCCAGCAGCGAGGACAGGGGGCCTGGAAACACCATATATTTT. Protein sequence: CASSEDRGPGNTIYF.

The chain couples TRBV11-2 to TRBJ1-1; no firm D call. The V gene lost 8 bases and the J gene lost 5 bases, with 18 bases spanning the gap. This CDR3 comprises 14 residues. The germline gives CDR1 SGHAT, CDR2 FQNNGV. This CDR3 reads CASVAFTSGTEAFF. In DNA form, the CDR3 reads TGTGCCAGCGTCGCCTTCACCTCGGGGACTGAAGCTTTCTTT.

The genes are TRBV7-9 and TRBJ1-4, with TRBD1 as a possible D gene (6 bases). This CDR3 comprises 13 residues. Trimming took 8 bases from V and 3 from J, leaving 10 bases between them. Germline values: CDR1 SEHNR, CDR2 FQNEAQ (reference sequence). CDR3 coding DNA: TGTGCCAGCGTTGGACAGTCTAATGAAAAACTGTTTTTT. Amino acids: CASVGQSNEKLFF.

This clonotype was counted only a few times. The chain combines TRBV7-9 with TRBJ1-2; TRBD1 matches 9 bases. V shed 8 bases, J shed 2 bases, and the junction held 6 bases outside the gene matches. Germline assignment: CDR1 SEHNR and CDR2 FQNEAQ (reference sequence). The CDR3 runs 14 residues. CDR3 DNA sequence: TGTGCCAGCCGAAGGACAGGGGAAAACTATGGCTACACCTTC. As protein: CASRRTGENYGYTF. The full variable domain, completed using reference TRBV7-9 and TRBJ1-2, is DTGVSQNPRHKITKRGQNVTFRCDPISEHNRLYWYRQTLGQGPEFLTYFQNEAQLEKSRLLSDRFSAERPKGSFSTLEIQRTEQGDSAMYLCASRRTGENYGYTFGSGTRLTVV.

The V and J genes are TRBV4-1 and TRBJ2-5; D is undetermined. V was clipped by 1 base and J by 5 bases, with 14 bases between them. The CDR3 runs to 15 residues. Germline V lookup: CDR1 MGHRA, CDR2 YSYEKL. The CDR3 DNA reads TGCGCCAGCAGCCAAGTTGGACCCTTAACGGAGACCCAGTACTTC. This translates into CASSQVGPLTETQYF.

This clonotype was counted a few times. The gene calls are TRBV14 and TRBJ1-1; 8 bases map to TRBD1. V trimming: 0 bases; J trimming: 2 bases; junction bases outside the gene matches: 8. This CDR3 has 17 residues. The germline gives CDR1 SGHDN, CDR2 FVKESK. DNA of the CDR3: TGTGCCAGCAGCCAAGAACACAGGGGGACAGTCAACACTGAAGCTTTCTTT. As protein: CASSQEHRGTVNTEAFF.